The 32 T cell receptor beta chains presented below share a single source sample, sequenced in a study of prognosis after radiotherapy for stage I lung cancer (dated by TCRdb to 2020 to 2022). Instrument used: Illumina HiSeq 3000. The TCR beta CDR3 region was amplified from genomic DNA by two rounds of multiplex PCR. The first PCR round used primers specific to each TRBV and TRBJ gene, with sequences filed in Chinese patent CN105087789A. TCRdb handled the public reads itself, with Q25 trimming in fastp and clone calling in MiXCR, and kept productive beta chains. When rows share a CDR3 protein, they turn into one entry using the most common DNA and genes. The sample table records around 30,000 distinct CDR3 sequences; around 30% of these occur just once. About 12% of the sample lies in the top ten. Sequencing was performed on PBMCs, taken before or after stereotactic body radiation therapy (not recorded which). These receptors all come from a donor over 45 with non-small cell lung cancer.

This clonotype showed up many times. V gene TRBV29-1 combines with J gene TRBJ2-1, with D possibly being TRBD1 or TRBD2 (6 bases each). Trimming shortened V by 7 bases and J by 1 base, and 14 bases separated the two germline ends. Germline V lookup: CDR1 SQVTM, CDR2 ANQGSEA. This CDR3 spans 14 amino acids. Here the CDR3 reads CSGDRGQSYNEQFF. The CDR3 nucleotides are TGCAGCGGTGACCGGGGGCAGTCCTACAATGAGCAGTTCTTC.

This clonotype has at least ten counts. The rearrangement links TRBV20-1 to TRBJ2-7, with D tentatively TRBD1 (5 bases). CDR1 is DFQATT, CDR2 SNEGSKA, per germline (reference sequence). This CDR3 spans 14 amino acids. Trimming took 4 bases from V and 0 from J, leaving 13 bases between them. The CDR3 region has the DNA TGCAGTGCTAATGGGGCCCCAAGCTCCTACGAGCAGTACTTC. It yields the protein CSANGAPSSYEQYF.

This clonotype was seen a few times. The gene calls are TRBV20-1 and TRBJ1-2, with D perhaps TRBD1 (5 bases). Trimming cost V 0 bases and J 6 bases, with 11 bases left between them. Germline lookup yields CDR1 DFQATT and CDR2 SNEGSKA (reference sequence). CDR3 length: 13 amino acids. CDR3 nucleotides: TGCAGTGCTAGAGATCCGGGGGAGGATGGCTACACCTTC. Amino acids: CSARDPGEDGYTF.

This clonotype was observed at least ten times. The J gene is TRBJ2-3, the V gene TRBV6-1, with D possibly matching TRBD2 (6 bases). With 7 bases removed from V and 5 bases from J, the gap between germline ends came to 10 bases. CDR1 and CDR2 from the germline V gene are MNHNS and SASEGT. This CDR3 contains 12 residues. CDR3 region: CASKMEGDTQYF. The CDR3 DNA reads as TGTGCCAGCAAAATGGAGGGAGATACGCAGTATTTT.

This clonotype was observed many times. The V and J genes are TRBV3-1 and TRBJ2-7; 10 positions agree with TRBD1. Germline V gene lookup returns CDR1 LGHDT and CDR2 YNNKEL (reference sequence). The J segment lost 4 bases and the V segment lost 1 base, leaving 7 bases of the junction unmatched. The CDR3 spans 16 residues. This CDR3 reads CASSQGWGQGPYEQYF. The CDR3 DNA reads TGTGCCAGCAGCCAAGGATGGGGACAGGGGCCTTACGAGCAGTACTTC.

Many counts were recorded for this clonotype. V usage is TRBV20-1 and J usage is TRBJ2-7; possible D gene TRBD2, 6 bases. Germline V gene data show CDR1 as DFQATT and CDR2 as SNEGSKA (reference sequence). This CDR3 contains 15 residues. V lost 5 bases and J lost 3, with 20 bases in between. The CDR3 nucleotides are TGCAGTGCTGAGGGCCACACTAGCCGTTTCTACGAGCAGTACTTC. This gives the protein CSAEGHTSRFYEQYF.

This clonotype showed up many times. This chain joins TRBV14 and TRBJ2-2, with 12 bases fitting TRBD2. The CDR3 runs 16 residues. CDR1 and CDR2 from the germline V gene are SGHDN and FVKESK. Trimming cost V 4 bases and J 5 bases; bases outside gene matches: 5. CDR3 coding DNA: TGTGCCAGCAGCCCGCTCACTAGCGGGAGGACCGGGGAGCTGTTTTTT. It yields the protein CASSPLTSGRTGELFF.

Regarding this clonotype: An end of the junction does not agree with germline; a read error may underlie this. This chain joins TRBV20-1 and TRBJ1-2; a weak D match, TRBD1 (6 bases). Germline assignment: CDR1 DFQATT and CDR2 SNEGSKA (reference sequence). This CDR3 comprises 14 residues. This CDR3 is CSARAGHPNYCYTF. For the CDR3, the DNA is TGCAGTGCTAGGGCGGGACATCCTAACTATTGCTACACCTTT.

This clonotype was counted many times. The CDR3 bases are TGTGCCAGCGAGTTCTCTCTACAGGGATCAGTTCAGCCCCAGCATTTT. This codes for CASEFSLQGSVQPQHF. The chain combines TRBV28 with TRBJ1-5; weak D call: TRBD1 (6 bases). The CDR3 has 16 residues. V was pared by 8 bases and J by 6 bases, with 23 bases between. CDR1 and CDR2 (germline): MDHEN, SYDVKM.

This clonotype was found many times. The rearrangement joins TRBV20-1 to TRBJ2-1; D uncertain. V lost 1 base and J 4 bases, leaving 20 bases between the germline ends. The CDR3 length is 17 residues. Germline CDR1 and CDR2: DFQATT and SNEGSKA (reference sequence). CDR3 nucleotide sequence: TGCAGTGCTAGAGCTCCCTTAGCCCAGACCTCTTACAATGAGCAGTTCTTC. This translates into CSARAPLAQTSYNEQFF.

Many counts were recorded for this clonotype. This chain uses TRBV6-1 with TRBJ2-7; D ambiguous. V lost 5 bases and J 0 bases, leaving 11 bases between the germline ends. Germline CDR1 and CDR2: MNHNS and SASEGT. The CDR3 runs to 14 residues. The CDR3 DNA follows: TGTGCCAGCAGTATTACAGCGTACTCCTACGAGCAGTACTTC. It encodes CASSITAYSYEQYF.

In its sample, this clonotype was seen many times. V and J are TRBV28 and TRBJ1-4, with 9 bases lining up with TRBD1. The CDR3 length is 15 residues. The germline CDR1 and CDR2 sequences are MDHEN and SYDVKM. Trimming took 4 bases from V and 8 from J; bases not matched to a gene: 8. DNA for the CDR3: TGTGCCAGCAGTTCCCTCGGGACAGGGAAGGAAAAACTGTTTTTT. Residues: CASSSLGTGKEKLFF.

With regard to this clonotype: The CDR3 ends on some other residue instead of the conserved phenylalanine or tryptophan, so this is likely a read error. DNA for the CDR3: TGTGCCAGCAGCTTATCCAGGGGGCAGTGCACCGGGGAGCTGTTTTCT. Translation gives CASSLSRGQCTGELFS. The chain is built from TRBV11-1 and TRBJ2-2, with 8 bases fitting TRBD1. CDR1 is SGHAT and CDR2 is FQDESV in the germline V gene (reference sequence). The J segment lost 4 bases and the V segment lost 2 bases, leaving 6 bases of the junction unmatched. The CDR3 is 16 residues long.

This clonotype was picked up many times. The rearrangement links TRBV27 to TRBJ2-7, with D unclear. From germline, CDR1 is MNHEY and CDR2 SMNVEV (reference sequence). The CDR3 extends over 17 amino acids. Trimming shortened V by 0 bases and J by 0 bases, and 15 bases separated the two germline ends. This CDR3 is CASSLSARTLTSYEQYF. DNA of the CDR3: TGTGCCAGCAGTTTATCGGCGCGGACGTTAACCTCCTACGAGCAGTACTTC.

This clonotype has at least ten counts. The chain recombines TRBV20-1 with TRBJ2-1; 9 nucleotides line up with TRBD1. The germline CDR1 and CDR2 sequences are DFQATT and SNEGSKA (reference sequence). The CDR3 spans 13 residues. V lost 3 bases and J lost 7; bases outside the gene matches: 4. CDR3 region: CSARGQGGNEQFF. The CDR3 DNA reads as TGCAGTGCTAGGGGACAGGGAGGAAATGAGCAGTTCTTC.

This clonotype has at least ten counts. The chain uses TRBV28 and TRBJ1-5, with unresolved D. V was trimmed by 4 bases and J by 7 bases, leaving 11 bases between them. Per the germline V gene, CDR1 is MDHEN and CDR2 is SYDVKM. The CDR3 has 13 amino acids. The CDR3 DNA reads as TGTGCCAGCAGTTGGGAGGCAGTGCAGCCCCAGCATTTT. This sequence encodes CASSWEAVQPQHF.

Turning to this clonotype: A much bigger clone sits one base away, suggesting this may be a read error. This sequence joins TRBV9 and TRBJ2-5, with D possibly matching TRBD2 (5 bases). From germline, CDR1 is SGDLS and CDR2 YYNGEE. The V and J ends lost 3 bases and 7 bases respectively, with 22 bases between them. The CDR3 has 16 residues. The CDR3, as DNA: TGTGCCAGCAGCGGGGTGGCGGTAGGGCCAAGCGGGACCCAGTACTTC. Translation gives CASSGVAVGPSGTQYF.

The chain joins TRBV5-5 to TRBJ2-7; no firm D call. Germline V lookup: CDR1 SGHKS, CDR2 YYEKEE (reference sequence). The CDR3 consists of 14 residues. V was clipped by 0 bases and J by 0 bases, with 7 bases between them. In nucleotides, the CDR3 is TGTGCCAGCAGCTTGGGCAGTTACTCCTACGAGCAGTACTTC. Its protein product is CASSLGSYSYEQYF.

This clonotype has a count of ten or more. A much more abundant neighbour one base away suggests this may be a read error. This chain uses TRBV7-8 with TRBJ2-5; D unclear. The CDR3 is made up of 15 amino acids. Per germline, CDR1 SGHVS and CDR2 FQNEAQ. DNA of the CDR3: TGTGCCAGCAGCAGCAGGCCCGAACCCCAAGAGACCCAGTGCTTC. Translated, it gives CASSSRPEPQETQCF.

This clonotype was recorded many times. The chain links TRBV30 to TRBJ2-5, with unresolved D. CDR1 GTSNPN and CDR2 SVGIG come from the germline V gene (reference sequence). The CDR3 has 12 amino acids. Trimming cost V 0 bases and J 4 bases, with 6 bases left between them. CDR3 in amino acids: CAWSVLSETQYF. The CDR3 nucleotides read TGTGCCTGGAGTGTACTTTCAGAGACCCAGTACTTC.

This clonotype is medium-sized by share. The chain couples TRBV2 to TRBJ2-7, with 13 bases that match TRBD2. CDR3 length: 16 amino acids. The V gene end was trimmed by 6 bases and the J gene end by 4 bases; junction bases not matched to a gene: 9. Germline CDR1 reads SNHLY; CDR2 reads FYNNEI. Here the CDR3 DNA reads TGTGCCAGCAGACCGACTAGCGGGAGGTCTTTTTACGAGCAGTACTTC. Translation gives CASRPTSGRSFYEQYF.

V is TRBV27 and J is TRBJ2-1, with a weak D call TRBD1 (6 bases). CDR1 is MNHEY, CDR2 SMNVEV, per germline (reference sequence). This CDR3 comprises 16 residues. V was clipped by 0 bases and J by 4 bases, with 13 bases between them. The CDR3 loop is CASSLSWGPSYNEQFF. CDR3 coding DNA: TGTGCCAGCAGTTTATCGTGGGGGCCGTCGTACAATGAGCAGTTCTTC.

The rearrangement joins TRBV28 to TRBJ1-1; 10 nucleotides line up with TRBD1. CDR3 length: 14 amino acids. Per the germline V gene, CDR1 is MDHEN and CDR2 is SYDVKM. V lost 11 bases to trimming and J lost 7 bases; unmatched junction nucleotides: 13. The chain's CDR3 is CAGGQGPPPLEAFF. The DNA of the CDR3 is TGTGCCGGGGGACAGGGGCCCCCCCCCCTTGAAGCTTTCTTT.

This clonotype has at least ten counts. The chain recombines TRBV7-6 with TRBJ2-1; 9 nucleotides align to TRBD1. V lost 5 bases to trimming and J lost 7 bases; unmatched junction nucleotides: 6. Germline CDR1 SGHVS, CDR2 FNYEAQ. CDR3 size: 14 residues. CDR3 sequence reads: CASSPGTGWNEQFF. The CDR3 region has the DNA TGTGCCAGCAGCCCCGGGACAGGGTGGAATGAGCAGTTCTTC.

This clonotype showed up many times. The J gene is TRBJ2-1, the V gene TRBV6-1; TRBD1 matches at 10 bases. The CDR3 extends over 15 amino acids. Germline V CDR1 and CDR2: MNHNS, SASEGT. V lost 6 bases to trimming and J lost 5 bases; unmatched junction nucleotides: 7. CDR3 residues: CASRRTGGSHNEQFF. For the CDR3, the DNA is TGTGCCAGCAGAAGGACAGGGGGTTCCCACAATGAGCAGTTCTTC.

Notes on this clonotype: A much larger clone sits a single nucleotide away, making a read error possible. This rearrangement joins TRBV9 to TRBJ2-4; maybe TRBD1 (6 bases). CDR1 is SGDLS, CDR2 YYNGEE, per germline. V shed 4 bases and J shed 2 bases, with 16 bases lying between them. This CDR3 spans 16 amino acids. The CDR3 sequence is CASSPGQSGSKNIQYF. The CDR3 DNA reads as TGTGCCAGCAGCCCCGGACAGTCTGGTTCCAAAAACATTCAGTACTTC.

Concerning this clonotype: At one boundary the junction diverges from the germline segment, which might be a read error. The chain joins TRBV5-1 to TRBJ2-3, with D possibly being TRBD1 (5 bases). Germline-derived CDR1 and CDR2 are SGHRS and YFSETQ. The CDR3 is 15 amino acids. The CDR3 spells CSSMRGQGNTDTQYF. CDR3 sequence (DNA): TGTTCCAGCATGCGTGGGCAGGGCAACACAGATACGCAGTATTTT.

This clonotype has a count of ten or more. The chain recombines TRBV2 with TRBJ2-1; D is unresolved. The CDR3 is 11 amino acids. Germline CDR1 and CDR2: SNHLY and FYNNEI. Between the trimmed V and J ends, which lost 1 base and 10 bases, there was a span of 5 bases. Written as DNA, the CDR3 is TGTGCCAGCAGTGAAGTTGACGAGCAGTTCTTC. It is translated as CASSEVDEQFF.

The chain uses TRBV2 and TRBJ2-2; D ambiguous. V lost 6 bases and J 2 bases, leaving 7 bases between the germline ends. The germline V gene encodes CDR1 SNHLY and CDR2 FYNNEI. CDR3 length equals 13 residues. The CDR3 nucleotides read TGTGCCAGCAGACGGTTAAACACCGGGGAGCTGTTTTTT. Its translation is CASRRLNTGELFF.

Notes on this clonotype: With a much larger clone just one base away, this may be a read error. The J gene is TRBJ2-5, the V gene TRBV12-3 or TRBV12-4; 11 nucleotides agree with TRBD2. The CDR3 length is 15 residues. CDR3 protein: CASSSLAGGLETKYF. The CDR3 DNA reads TGTGCCAGCAGTTCTCTAGCGGGAGGTTTGGAGACCAAGTACTTC.

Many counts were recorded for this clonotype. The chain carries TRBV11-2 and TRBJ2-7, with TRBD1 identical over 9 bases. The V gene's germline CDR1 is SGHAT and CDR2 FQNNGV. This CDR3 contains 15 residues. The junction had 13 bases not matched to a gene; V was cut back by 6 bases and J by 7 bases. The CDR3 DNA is TGTGCCAGCAGTCTAACCGGGACAGGGTTTGATGAGCAGTACTTC. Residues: CASSLTGTGFDEQYF. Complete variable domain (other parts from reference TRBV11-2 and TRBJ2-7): EAGVAQSPRYKIIEKRQSVAFWCNPISGHATLYWYQQILGQGPKLLIQFQNNGVVDDSQLPKDRFSAERLKGVDSTLKIQPAKLEDSAVYLCASSLTGTGFDEQYFGPGTRLTVT.

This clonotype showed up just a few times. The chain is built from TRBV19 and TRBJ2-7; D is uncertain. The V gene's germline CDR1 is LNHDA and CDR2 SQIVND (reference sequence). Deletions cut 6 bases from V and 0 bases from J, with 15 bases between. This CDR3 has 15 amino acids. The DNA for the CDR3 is TGTGCCAGTAGCGGCGCCGACGGCTGCTCCTACGAGCAGTACTTC. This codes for CASSGADGCSYEQYF.